This T cell receptor (beta chain) is drawn from a study of graft-versus-host responses after intestinal transplantation. Study-wide background: Recipients underwent multivisceral, liver-intestinal, or isolated intestinal transplants. Whole-study findings and limits: Recipient marrow held GvH clones, some first seen in ileum or blood.

V was cut by 7 bases and J by 5 bases, with 17 bases left in between. This CDR3 comprises 15 residues. Germline V gives CDR1 MNHNS, CDR2 SASEGT. Lymphocytes from graft epithelium and lamina propria were isolated. Comment on this clone: Its antigen is still unknown.

The method was immunoSEQ multiplex PCR; TCRdb's version includes in-frame clones alone and lacks a portion of them. The profile shows about 4,500 clones, 65% to 80% of them singletons. This chain joins TRBV6-1 and TRBJ1-4; D remains ambiguous. The TCR originated in a human patient who received an intestinal transplant, so some T cells may come from the graft donor. The sequencing here drew on ileum tissue, taken around 340 days after intestinal transplantation. DNA of the CDR3: TGTGCCAGCATCCCGCCCCCAGGTACCAATGAAAAACTGTTTTTT. Translating gives CASIPPPGTNEKLFF.